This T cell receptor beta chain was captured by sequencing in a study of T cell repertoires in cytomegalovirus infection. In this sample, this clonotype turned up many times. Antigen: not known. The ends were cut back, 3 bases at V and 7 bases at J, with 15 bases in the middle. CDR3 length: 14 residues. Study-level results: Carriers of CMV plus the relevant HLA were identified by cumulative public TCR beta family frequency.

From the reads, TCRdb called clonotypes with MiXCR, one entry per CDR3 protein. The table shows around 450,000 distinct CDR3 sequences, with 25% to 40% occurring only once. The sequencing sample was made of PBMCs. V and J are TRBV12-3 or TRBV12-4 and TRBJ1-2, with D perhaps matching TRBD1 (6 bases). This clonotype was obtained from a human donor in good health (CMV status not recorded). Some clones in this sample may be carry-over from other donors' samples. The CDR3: CASSFAGAGVGYTF. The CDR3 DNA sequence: TGTGCCAGCAGTTTTGCGGGGGCAGGCGTTGGCTACACCTTC.